The sequence of this T cell receptor beta chain was determined in a study of early T cells in non-severe SARS-CoV-2 infection. Turning to the study itself: Alpha and beta chains were unpaired, from unsorted whole-blood bulk RNA.

This clonotype is large. Each CDR3 protein is one row after TCRdb ran MiXCR on the 5' RACE reads. Of about 38,000 distinct CDR3 sequences in the sample, roughly 6.8% were seen once. This sequence was found in an adult who was a healthcare worker with PCR-confirmed SARS-CoV-2 infection or an uninfected control (not recorded which). Sequenced here: whole blood, sampled at baseline.

CDR3 sequence reads: CATSAGQGLSTEAFF. CDR3 bases: TGTGCCACCAGCGCCGGACAGGGTTTGAGCACTGAAGCTTTCTTT. J is TRBJ1-1 and V is TRBV24-1; TRBD1 aligns across 8 bases. The CDR3 runs 15 residues. The germline CDR1 and CDR2 sequences are KGHDR and SFDVKD. V was clipped by 7 bases and J by 4 bases; unmatched bases: 10.